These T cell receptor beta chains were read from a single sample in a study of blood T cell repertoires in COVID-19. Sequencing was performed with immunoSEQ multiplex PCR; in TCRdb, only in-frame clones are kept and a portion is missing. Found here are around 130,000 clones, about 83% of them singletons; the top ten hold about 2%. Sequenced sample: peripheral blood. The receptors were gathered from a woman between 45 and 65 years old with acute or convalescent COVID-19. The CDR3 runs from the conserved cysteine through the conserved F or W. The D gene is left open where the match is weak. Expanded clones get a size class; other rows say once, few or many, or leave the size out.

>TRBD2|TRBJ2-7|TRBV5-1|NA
CASSLLIAGTDEQYF
TGCGCCAGCAGCTTGTTGATAGCGGGGACGGACGAGCAGTACTTC
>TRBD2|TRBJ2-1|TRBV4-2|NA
CASSKGLAGTSSYNEQFF
TGTGCCAGCAGCAAGGGGCTAGCGGGGACAAGCTCCTACAATGAGCAGTTCTTC
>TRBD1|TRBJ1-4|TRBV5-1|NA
CASSFGQGWEKLFF
TGCGCCAGCAGCTTTGGACAGGGGTGGGAAAAACTGTTTTTT
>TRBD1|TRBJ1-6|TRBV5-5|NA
CASSSNRGSPLHF
TGTGCCAGCAGCTCGAACAGGGGGTCACCCCTCCACTTT
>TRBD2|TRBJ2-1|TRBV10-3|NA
CAISYSGTSNEQFF
TGTGCCATCAGTTATTCCGGGACTAGCAATGAGCAGTTCTTC
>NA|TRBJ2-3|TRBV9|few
CASSVGLSRTDTQYF
TGTGCCAGCAGCGTTGGACTTTCCCGCACAGATACGCAGTATTTT
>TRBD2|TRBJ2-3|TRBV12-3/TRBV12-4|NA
CASKGLAHTQYF
TGTGCCAGTAAGGGACTAGCTCATACGCAGTATTTT
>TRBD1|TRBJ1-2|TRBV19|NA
CASSFLDRGASYGYTF
TGTGCCAGTAGTTTCCTGGACAGGGGGGCCTCCTATGGCTACACCTTC
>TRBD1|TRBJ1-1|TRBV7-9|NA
CASSLYRQGGNTEAFF
TGTGCCAGCAGCTTATACAGACAGGGGGGGAACACTGAAGCTTTCTTT
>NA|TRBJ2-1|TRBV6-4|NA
CASSGGRGLGFDEQFF
TGTGCCAGCAGTGGGGGTAGGGGCCTAGGATTCGATGAGCAGTTCTTC
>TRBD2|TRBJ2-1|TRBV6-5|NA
CASRNSGRGHNEQFF
TGTGCCAGCAGAAATAGCGGGAGGGGTCACAATGAGCAGTTCTTC
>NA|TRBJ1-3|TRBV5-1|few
CASSLGYGNTIYF
TGCGCCAGCAGCTTGGGCTATGGAAACACCATATATTTT
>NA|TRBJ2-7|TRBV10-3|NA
CAINQGLGSEQYF
TGTGCCATCAACCAGGGTCTCGGTAGCGAGCAGTACTTC
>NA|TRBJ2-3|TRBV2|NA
CASSEGQGYTDTQYF
TGTGCCAGCAGTGAGGGGCAGGGGTACACAGATACGCAGTATTTT
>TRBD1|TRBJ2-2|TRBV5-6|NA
CASSFRRSTGRNTGELFF
TGTGCCAGCAGCTTTCGACGGTCGACAGGGAGAAACACCGGGGAGCTGTTTTTT
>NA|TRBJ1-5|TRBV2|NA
CASGGGQPQHF
TGTGCCAGCGGGGGAGGACAGCCCCAGCATTTT
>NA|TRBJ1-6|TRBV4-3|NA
CASSQRESSYNSPLHF
TGCGCCAGCAGCCAAAGGGAGAGCTCCTATAATTCACCCCTCCACTTT
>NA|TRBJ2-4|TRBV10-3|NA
CAISESGGQNIQYF
TGTGCCATCAGTGAGTCGGGCGGGCAAAACATTCAGTACTTC
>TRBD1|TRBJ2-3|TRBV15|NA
CATSSPMKAGQGIGDTQYF
TGTGCCACCAGCAGCCCGATGAAAGCGGGACAGGGGATTGGAGATACGCAGTATTTT
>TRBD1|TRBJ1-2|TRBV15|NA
CATSRDRGQGALYGYTF
TGTGCCACCAGCAGAGATCGGGGCCAGGGGGCTCTCTATGGCTACACCTTC
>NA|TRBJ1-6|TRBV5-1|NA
CASTLGSYNSPLHF
TGCGCCAGCACCCTGGGCAGCTATAATTCACCCCTCCACTTT
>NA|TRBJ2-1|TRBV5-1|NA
CASSLAYRSLEQFF
TGCGCCAGCAGCTTGGCCTATCGGTCCCTGGAGCAGTTCTTC
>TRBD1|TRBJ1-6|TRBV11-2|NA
CASSLGTANSPLHF
TGTGCCAGCAGCCTGGGGACAGCTAATTCACCCCTCCACTTT
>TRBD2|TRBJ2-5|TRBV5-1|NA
CASSFGDYFGETQYF
TGCGCCAGCAGCTTCGGGGACTACTTCGGAGAGACCCAGTACTTC
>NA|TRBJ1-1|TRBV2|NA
CASSADMNTEAFF
TGTGCCAGCAGTGCAGATATGAACACTGAAGCTTTCTTT
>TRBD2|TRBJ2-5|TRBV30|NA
CAWSVRRTSGYQETQYF
TGTGCCTGGAGTGTAAGACGGACTAGCGGGTACCAAGAGACCCAGTACTTC
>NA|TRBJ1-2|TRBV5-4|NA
CASSLGQDGYTF
TGTGCCAGCAGCTTGGGACAGGATGGCTACACCTTC
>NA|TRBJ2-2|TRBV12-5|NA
CASGLLNTGELFF
TGTGCTAGTGGTTTGCTAAACACCGGGGAGCTGTTTTTT
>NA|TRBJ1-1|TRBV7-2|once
CASSWLGGAAEAFF
TGTGCCAGCAGCTGGTTGGGGGGGGCGGCTGAAGCTTTCTTT
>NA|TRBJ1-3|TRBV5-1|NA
CASMGSPGNTIYF
TGCGCCAGCATGGGCTCTCCTGGAAACACCATATATTTT
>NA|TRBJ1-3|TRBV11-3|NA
CASSHDAGSGNTIYF
TGTGCCAGCAGCCATGATGCAGGGTCCGGAAACACCATATATTTT
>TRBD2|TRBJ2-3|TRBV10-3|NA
CAISVDPSGRTDTQYF
TGTGCCATCAGTGTGGATCCTAGCGGGAGGACAGATACGCAGTATTTT
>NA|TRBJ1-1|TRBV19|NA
CASSIPTVGTTEAFF
TGTGCCAGTAGTATCCCGACAGTAGGTACCACTGAAGCTTTCTTT
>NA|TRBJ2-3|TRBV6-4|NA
CASSDGSTDTQYF
TGTGCCAGCAGTGACGGCAGTACAGATACGCAGTATTTT
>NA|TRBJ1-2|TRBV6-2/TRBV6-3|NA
CASSYSVAGNGYTF
TGTGCCAGCAGTTACTCAGTTGCGGGGAATGGCTACACCTTC
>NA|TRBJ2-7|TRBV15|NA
CATSRATGANEQYF
TGTGCCACCAGCAGAGCAACGGGAGCCAACGAGCAGTACTTC
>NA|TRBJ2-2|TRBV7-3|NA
CASSAGHTGELFF
TGTGCCAGCAGCGCGGGACACACCGGGGAGCTGTTTTTT
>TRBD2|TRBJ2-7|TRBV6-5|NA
CASSFHSGGYSYEQYF
TGTGCCAGCAGTTTCCATAGCGGGGGTTACTCCTACGAGCAGTACTTC
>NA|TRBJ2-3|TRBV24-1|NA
CATSDLDSQGTQYF
TGTGCCACCAGTGATTTGGACTCCCAAGGTACGCAGTATTTT
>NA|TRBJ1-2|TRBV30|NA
CAWSGGGWVYTF
TGTGCCTGGAGTGGGGGGGGCTGGGTCTACACCTTC
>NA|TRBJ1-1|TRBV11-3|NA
CASRDSYHTEAFF
TGTGCCAGCAGGGACAGCTACCACACTGAAGCTTTCTTT
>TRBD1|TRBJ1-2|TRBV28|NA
CASSSGTDNYGYTF
TGTGCCAGCAGTTCCGGGACAGATAACTATGGCTACACCTTC